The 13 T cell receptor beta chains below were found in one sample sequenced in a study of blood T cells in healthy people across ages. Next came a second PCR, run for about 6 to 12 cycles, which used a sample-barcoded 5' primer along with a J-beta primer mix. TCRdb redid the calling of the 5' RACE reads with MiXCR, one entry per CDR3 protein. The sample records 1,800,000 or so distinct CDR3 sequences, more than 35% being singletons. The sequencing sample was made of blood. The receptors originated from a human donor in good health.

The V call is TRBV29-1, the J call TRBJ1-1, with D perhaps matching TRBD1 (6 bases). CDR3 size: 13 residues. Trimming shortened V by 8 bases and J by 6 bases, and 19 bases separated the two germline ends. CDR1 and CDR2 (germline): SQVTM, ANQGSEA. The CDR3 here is CSPLRGVGPEAFF. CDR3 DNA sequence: TGCAGCCCATTAAGGGGGGTTGGACCTGAAGCTTTCTTT.

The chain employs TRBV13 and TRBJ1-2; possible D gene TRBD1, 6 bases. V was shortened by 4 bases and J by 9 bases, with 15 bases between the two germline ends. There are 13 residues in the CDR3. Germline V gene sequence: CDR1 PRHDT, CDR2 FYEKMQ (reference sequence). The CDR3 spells CASSYGGGMSYTF. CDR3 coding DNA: TGTGCCAGCAGCTACGGAGGGGGTATGAGCTACACCTTC. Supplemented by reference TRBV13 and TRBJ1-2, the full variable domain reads AAGVIQSPRHLIKEKRETATLKCYPIPRHDTVYWYQQGPGQDPQFLISFYEKMQSDKGSIPDRFSAQQFSDYHSELNMSSLELGDSALYFCASSYGGGMSYTFGSGTRLTVV.

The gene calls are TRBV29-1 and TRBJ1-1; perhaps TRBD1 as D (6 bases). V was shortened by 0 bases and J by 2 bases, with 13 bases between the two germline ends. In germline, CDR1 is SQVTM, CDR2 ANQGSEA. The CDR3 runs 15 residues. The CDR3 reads CSVEDTRGLNTEAFF. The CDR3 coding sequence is TGCAGCGTTGAAGACACCAGGGGACTAAACACTGAAGCTTTCTTT. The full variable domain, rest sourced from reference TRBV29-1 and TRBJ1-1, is SAVISQKPSRDICQRGTSLTIQCQVDSQVTMMFWYRQQPGQSLTLIATANQGSEATYESGFVIDKFPISRPNLTFSTLTVSNMSPEDSSIYLCSVEDTRGLNTEAFFGQGTRLTVV.

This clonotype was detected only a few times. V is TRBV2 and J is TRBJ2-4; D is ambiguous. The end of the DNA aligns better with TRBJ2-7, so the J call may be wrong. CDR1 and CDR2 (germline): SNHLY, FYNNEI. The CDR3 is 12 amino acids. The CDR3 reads CASSRQQYEQYF. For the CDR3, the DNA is TGTGCCAGCAGTCGTCAGCAGTACGAGCAGTACTTC.

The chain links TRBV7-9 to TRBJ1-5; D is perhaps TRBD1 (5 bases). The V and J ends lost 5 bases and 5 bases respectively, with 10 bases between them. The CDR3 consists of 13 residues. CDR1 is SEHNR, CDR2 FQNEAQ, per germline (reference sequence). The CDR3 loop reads CASSPGTHQPQHF. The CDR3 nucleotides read TGTGCCAGCAGCCCCGGGACCCATCAGCCCCAGCATTTT.

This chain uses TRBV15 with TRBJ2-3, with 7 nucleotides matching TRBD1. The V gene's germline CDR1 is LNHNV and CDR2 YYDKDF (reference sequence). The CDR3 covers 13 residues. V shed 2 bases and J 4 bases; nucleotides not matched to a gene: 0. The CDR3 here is CATSRQGADTQYF. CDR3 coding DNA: TGTGCCACCAGCAGACAGGGGGCAGATACGCAGTATTTT.

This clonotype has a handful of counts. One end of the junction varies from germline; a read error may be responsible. CDR3 sequence reads: CASNQDGGTGGYEQYF. The CDR3, as DNA: TGCGCCAGCAACCAAGATGGGGGCACGGGGGGTTACGAGCAGTACTTC. The chain carries TRBV4-3 and TRBJ2-7, with D tentatively TRBD2 (7 bases). The length of the CDR3 is 16 residues. Germline V CDR1 and CDR2: LGHNA, YSLEER.

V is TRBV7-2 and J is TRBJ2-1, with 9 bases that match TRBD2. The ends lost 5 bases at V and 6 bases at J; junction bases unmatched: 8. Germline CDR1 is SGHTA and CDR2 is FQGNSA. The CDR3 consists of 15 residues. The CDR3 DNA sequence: TGTGCCAGCAGCCAACCGGGACTAGCTTTCAATGAGCAGTTCTTC. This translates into CASSQPGLAFNEQFF.

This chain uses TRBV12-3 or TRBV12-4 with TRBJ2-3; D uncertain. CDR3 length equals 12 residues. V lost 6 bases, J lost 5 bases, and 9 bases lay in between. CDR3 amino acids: CASRLKGDTQYF. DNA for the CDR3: TGTGCCAGCAGACTTAAAGGAGATACGCAGTATTTT.

The CDR3 reads CASSQAYSGQGDSPLHF. The CDR3 DNA sequence: TGCGCCAGCAGCCAAGCTTACTCGGGACAGGGGGATTCACCCCTCCACTTT. The chain has TRBV4-3 and TRBJ1-6, with TRBD1 matching 11 bases. The CDR3 is 17 residues long. Per germline, CDR1 LGHNA and CDR2 YSLEER. Unmatched junction bases numbered 7, after V lost 1 base and J lost 8 bases.

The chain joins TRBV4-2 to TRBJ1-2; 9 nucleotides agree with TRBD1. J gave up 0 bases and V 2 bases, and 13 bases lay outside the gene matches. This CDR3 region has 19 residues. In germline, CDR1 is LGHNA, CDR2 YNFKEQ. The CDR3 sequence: CASSQIMWTGDGSNYGYTF. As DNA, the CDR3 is TGTGCCAGCAGCCAAATAATGTGGACAGGGGACGGGTCTAACTATGGCTACACCTTC.

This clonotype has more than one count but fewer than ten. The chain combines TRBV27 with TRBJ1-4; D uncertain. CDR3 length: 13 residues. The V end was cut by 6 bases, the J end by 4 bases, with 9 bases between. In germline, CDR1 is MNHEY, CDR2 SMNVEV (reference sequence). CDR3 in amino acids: CASRSGVNEKLFF. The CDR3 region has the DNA TGTGCCAGCAGGTCAGGAGTTAATGAAAAACTGTTTTTT. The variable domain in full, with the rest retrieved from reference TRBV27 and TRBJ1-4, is EAQVTQNPRYLITVTGKKLTVTCSQNMNHEYMSWYRQDPGLGLRQIYYSMNVEVTDKGDVPEGYKVSRKEKRNFPLILESPSPNQTSLYFCASRSGVNEKLFFGSGTQLSVL.

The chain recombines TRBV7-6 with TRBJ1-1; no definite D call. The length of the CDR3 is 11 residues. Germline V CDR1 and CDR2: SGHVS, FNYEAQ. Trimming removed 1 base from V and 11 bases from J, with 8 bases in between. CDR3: CASSLVGFAFF. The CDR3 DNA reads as TGTGCCAGCAGCTTAGTCGGCTTCGCTTTCTTT.